Included here is one T cell receptor beta chain sequence, with context. Antigen specificity is unknown. CDR1 is MNHNS and CDR2 is SASEGT in the germline V gene. Between the trimmed V and J ends, which lost 4 bases and 4 bases, there was a span of 13 bases. The CDR3 runs to 15 residues. The data were taken from a study of graft-versus-host responses after intestinal transplantation. The overall study: Every recipient underwent anti-thymocyte globulin induction, then tacrolimus and steroids for approximately three years.

Libraries were prepared by immunoSEQ multiplex PCR; TCRdb keeps only in-frame clonotypes and omits some of them. The sample records about 30,000 clones, roughly 85% being singletons. Study conclusions and caveats: Some patients had graft-donor T cell macrochimerism, and their allografts showed high graft-versus-host to host-versus-graft clonal ratios.

This material consisted of PBMCs, taken approximately 460 days after intestinal transplantation. The receptor's source is a human patient who received an intestinal transplant, so some T cells may come from the graft donor. The chain recombines TRBV6-1 with TRBJ2-2; D gene unclear. The CDR3 region has the DNA TGTGCCAGCAGTGGGTGGGGTGTGGGCACCGGGGAGCTGTTTTTT. This translates into CASSGWGVGTGELFF.